This T cell receptor beta chain was profiled in a study of vaccination effects on CD4 cells after COVID-19. Overall study findings and caveats: There was only 1 of 255 vaccine-induced clones in healthy vaccinees that cross-reacted with common cold coronaviruses. No early post-infection timepoints were available in the study, which also included few convalescent patients. Whether induced by infection or by vaccine, clones showed marked clonal contraction late after vaccination.

Generated by immunoSEQ multiplex PCR, the TCRdb table keeps only in-frame clones and is missing some. Counted here are around 71,000 clones, approximately 70% occurring once; the ten biggest clones make up approximately 4.3%. Notes on this clone: Its specificity is unknown.

This CDR3 spans 12 amino acids. Per germline, CDR1 KGHSH and CDR2 LQKENI. V was trimmed by 6 bases and J by 2 bases, leaving 6 bases between them. Viral peptide pool expansion of antigen-specific CD4+ T cells preceded sequencing in the ViraFEST assay. Culture lasted 10 days before CD4+ T cell isolation. In the vaccine recipients, nucleocapsid antibodies were negative and there was no prior SARS-CoV-2 infection. On both days 3 and 7, half of the culture medium was replaced with IL-2 medium. The receptor was derived from a human donor who received a COVID-19 vaccine. Source: CD4+ T cells from PBMCs cultured with HCoV-OC43 spike peptides, taken before COVID-19 vaccination. Stated subset: HCoV-OC43 spike overlapping peptide pool stimulation. This chain uses TRBV18 with TRBJ2-3; no clear D gene. For the CDR3, the DNA is TGTGCCAGCTCGAGTGTCACAGATACGCAGTATTTT. The encoded protein is CASSSVTDTQYF.